This T cell receptor beta chain was identified in a study of T cell changes during pregnancy in multiple sclerosis (dated by TCRdb to between 2018 and 2021). Background on the whole study: The study looked at changes in the T cell repertoire across pregnancy in women with multiple sclerosis.

To prepare the library, the immunoSEQ multiplex PCR assay was applied. The immuneACCESS repertoire file appears here via TCRdb, limited to in-frame rearrangements. These files lack a portion of the clones; in checked studies, under half of the deficit traces to unresolved V genes, and the cause of the others is not known. Across this sample there are around 39,000 clones, with approximately 92% seen only once. Of the sample, over 20% is held by the ten largest clones. V is pared back by 1 base and J by 0 bases, with 8 bases lying between the germline termini. Including cysteine and phenylalanine, the CDR3 has 15 amino acids. Of all the DNA, just the CDR3 is kept, 45 bases in frame from base 1. CDR1 and CDR2, looked up from the germline V gene, are SGHDT and YYEEEE. Details on this clone: It has no known antigen specificity. No much larger clone exists at a distance of one base, and base qualities are not known.

Material: CD8+ T cells from peripheral blood mononuclear cells, obtained before pregnancy. This chain joins TRBV5-6 to TRBJ2-1, and perhaps TRBD2 as D gene, on 5 matching bases. This receptor was taken from a female donor with multiple sclerosis, enrolled in a pregnancy study. The DNA sequence follows: TGTGCCAGCAGCTTGTCTCGGGACTCCTACAATGAGCAGTTCTTC. It encodes CASSLSRDSYNEQFF.